Detailed here is one T cell receptor beta chain. This specimen belongs to a study of cytomegalovirus exposure and HLA in healthy donors. Amplification used 60 Vbeta primers and 13 Jbeta primers. This table comes from immunoSEQ multiplex PCR, and its TCRdb copy is limited to in-frame clones, with some not included. Of 120,000 to 150,000 clones in the sample, around three fifths were seen once. V lost 7 bases, J lost 1 base, and 13 bases lay in between. CDR3 length: 14 residues. Germline V lookup: CDR1 MNHEY, CDR2 SVGAGI. This clonotype was sampled from a male donor in good health and CMV-seronegative. V and J are TRBV6-5 and TRBJ1-1; no clear D gene. The specimen sequenced was PBMCs. The CDR3 nucleotides are TGTGCCAGCAACGGGGATCGGGAGAACACTGAAGCTTTCTTT. Translated, it gives CASNGDRENTEAFF.